A single sample is the source of the 30 T cell receptor beta chains below, sequenced in a study of T cells in Graves' hyperthyroidism and ophthalmopathy. Amplified TCR beta CDR3 regions derived from RNA transcripts. The HTBI primer set drove a first-round RT-PCR of the TCR CDR3. TCRdb fed the multiplex PCR reads into MiXCR, producing one record per CDR3 protein. Of hundreds of thousands of distinct CDR3 sequences in the sample, approximately 44% were seen once. The sample comprised peripheral blood or thyroid tissue (not recorded which). The source is a woman under 30 with Graves' hyperthyroidism.

The chain is built from TRBV7-3 and TRBJ1-4, with TRBD1 matching over 9 bases. Germline-derived CDR1 and CDR2 are SGHTA and FQGTGA. After removal of 3 bases from V and 8 bases from J, the junction contained 7 bases not matched to a gene. The CDR3 loop spans 15 amino acids. The CDR3 region has the DNA TGTGCCAGCAGCTTGCCGGGACAGGGAGGGGAAAAACTGTTTTTT. Its protein product is CASSLPGQGGEKLFF.

V usage is TRBV2 and J usage is TRBJ1-2; 10 nucleotides align to TRBD1. Losses at the gene ends were 4 bases for V and 8 bases for J; bases not matched to a gene: 4. The CDR3 runs to 13 residues. The germline CDR1 and CDR2 sequences are SNHLY and FYNNEI. This CDR3 reads CASSGTGGWGYTF. The CDR3 DNA reads as TGTGCCAGCAGTGGGACAGGGGGTTGGGGCTACACCTTC.

The V call is TRBV7-6, the J call TRBJ2-5; 8 bases are shared with TRBD2. This CDR3 region has 14 residues. CDR1 and CDR2 (germline): SGHVS, FNYEAQ. The V gene end was trimmed by 8 bases and the J gene end by 3 bases; junction bases not matched to a gene: 8. The CDR3 protein is CASARLAGKETQYF. The CDR3 coding sequence is TGTGCCAGCGCAAGGTTAGCGGGGAAAGAGACCCAGTACTTC.

The V and J genes are TRBV7-9 and TRBJ2-5; D is unresolved. Judging by the DNA end, TRBJ2-7 fits better; the J call may be wrong. Per germline, CDR1 SEHNR and CDR2 FQNEAQ (reference sequence). The length of the CDR3 is 15 residues. The CDR3 DNA reads as TGTGCCAGCAGCTTAGATTATGGGCTCCGGGACGAGCAGTACTTC. The encoded protein is CASSLDYGLRDEQYF.

The V call is TRBV19, the J call TRBJ2-5; 8 bases map to TRBD1. Losses at the gene ends were 7 bases for V and 9 bases for J; bases not matched to a gene: 13. The CDR3 loop spans 14 amino acids. CDR1 LNHDA and CDR2 SQIVND come from the germline V gene (reference sequence). Here the CDR3 DNA reads TGTGCCAGTACCAACGGGACAGGTAATCAGCCCCAGTACTTC. Its protein product is CASTNGTGNQPQYF.

The genes are TRBV7-9 and TRBJ2-5; TRBD1 matches at 7 bases. Trimming at V came to 3 bases and at J to 5 bases, leaving 6 bases not matched to a gene. CDR1 and CDR2 from the germline V gene are SEHNR and FQNEAQ (reference sequence). The CDR3 is 14 amino acids. CDR3 DNA: TGTGCCAGCAGCTTGGTAGGGACAGATGAGACCCAGTACTTC. Its translation: CASSLVGTDETQYF.

This clonotype occurred many times. CDR3 amino acids: CASRSVYGYTF. The CDR3 region has the DNA TGTGCCAGTCGCAGTGTCTATGGCTACACCTTC. This chain connects TRBV10-3 to TRBJ1-2; D not resolved. V was clipped by 10 bases and J by 4 bases, with 10 bases between them. The CDR3 is 11 amino acids. Germline CDR1 and CDR2: ENHRY and SYGVKD.

Notes on this clonotype: A junction boundary mismatches the germline segment, possibly from a read error. The chain carries TRBV25-1 and TRBJ2-2, with 10 bases aligning to TRBD2. Germline V gene sequence: CDR1 MGHDK, CDR2 SYGVNS. This CDR3 has 17 residues. The CDR3 nucleotides are TGTGCCAGCAGTGAACCAGGACTAGCGGCGAACACCGGGGAGCCGTTTTTT. It codes for CASSEPGLAANTGEPFF.

This clonotype was observed at least ten times. V is TRBV7-2 and J is TRBJ1-5; 10 bases align to TRBD1. This CDR3 contains 15 residues. The trim removed 5 bases at V and 7 bases at J, leaving 8 bases unmatched. Germline CDR1 and CDR2: SGHTA and FQGNSA. The CDR3: CASSKWDRGRQPQHF. DNA of the CDR3: TGTGCCAGCAGCAAATGGGACAGGGGACGACAGCCCCAGCATTTT.

The chain recombines TRBV9 with TRBJ1-1, with 10 bases identical to TRBD1. The junction had 4 bases not matched to a gene; V was cut back by 5 bases and J by 0 bases. This CDR3 spans 15 amino acids. Germline lookup yields CDR1 SGDLS and CDR2 YYNGEE. CDR3 in DNA: TGTGCCAGCAGAGGACAGGGGGAAATGAACACTGAAGCTTTCTTT. Translating it yields CASRGQGEMNTEAFF.

The CDR3 is CASSHPPLGDHGYTF. The CDR3 DNA sequence: TGTGCCAGCAGCCACCCCCCGCTCGGGGATCATGGCTACACCTTC. The rearrangement uses TRBV7-9 and TRBJ1-2; D is unclear. Per the germline V gene, CDR1 is SEHNR and CDR2 is FQNEAQ (reference sequence). The CDR3 sequence is 15 residues long. Trimming took 5 bases from V and 6 from J, leaving 19 bases between them.

In this sample, this clonotype turned up many times. The chain has TRBV5-1 and TRBJ2-5; D uncertain. V was trimmed by 1 base and J by 4 bases, leaving 5 bases between them. CDR3 length: 12 residues. In germline, CDR1 is SGHRS, CDR2 YFSETQ. CDR3: CASSLPGETQYF. DNA for the CDR3: TGCGCCAGCAGCTTGCCGGGAGAGACCCAGTACTTC.

This clonotype has only a few counts. This chain connects TRBV7-2 to TRBJ2-2, with TRBD1 identical over 9 bases. The V gene's germline CDR1 is SGHTA and CDR2 FQGNSA. This CDR3 comprises 15 residues. After removal of 4 bases from V and 4 bases from J, the junction contained 4 bases not matched to a gene. The CDR3 here is CASSSRQGGTGELFF. The CDR3 nucleotides read TGTGCCAGCAGCTCCCGACAGGGGGGCACCGGGGAGCTGTTTTTT. Filled out from reference TRBV7-2 and TRBJ2-2, the complete variable domain reads GAGVSQSPSNKVTEKGKDVELRCDPISGHTALYWYRQSLGQGLEFLIYFQGNSAPDKSGLPSDRFSAERTGGSVSTLTIQRTQQEDSAVYLCASSSRQGGTGELFFGEGSRLTVL.

The chain couples TRBV7-9 to TRBJ1-1, with TRBD1 matching over 8 bases. Germline values: CDR1 SEHNR, CDR2 FQNEAQ (reference sequence). The V gene end was trimmed by 4 bases and the J gene end by 2 bases; junction bases not matched to a gene: 9. This CDR3 region has 16 residues. The CDR3 loop is CASSYSGQAINTEAFF. The CDR3 DNA sequence: TGTGCCAGCAGCTATTCGGGACAGGCAATAAACACTGAAGCTTTCTTT.

As to this clonotype: At one boundary the junction diverges from the germline segment, which might be a read error. The chain carries TRBV2 and TRBJ1-6; D gene unclear. Germline CDR1 and CDR2: SNHLY and FYNNEI. The CDR3 loop spans 16 amino acids. The CDR3 coding sequence is TGTGCCAGCAGTGAAGTGGGTTTGTTCACGGGATACCCCCCCCACTTT. It yields the protein CASSEVGLFTGYPPHF.

This chain joins TRBV7-6 and TRBJ2-7; possibly TRBD1 or TRBD2 for D (6 bases each). The V gene's germline CDR1 is SGHVS and CDR2 FNYEAQ. V shed 2 bases and J shed 2 bases, with 16 bases lying between them. The length of the CDR3 is 16 residues. CDR3 DNA sequence: TGTGCCAGCAGCTTAAGGGGGGACTCCTACCCCTACGAGCAGTACTTC. Residues: CASSLRGDSYPYEQYF.

This clonotype turned up a few times. The gene calls are TRBV12-5 and TRBJ1-1; no firm D call. CDR1 and CDR2 from the germline V gene are LGHNT and FRNRAP. The CDR3 spans 13 residues. V dropped 1 base and J dropped 2 bases, with 5 bases sitting between them. The CDR3 sequence is CASGLGPNTEAFF. The CDR3 coding sequence is TGTGCTAGTGGTTTGGGACCAAACACTGAAGCTTTCTTT.

V and J are TRBV7-8 and TRBJ1-2; D not certain. The CDR3 totals 13 residues. V lost 1 base, J lost 7 bases, and 10 bases lay in between. The V gene's germline CDR1 is SGHVS and CDR2 FQNEAQ. The CDR3 DNA follows: TGTGCCAGCAGCTTAGGGTTCGTAAGTGGCTACACCTTC. This encodes CASSLGFVSGYTF.

This clonotype was recorded only once. This rearrangement joins TRBV5-1 to TRBJ2-5, with unresolved D. Germline CDR1 reads SGHRS; CDR2 reads YFSETQ. CDR3 size: 14 residues. Trimming took off 2 bases at V and 2 bases at J, with 10 bases between the two ends. The CDR3 is CASSFFGRQETQYF. For the CDR3, the DNA is TGCGCCAGCAGCTTTTTCGGACGTCAAGAGACCCAGTACTTC.

The CDR3 DNA is TGTGCCAGCAGCCTGTACGGGACTAGCGGGGCGTACGAGCAGTACTTC. It translates to CASSLYGTSGAYEQYF. This chain connects TRBV7-3 to TRBJ2-7, with 13 bases identical to TRBD2. Germline CDR1 reads SGHTA; CDR2 reads FQGTGA. V gave up 5 bases and J gave up 4 bases; unmatched junction bases: 8. The CDR3 extends over 16 amino acids.

This clonotype was found many times. The chain links TRBV29-1 to TRBJ2-5; D is undetermined. The CDR3 has 13 amino acids. Trimming pared 4 bases from V and 5 bases from J, leaving 14 bases between. Germline-derived CDR1 and CDR2 are SQVTM and ANQGSEA. CDR3 bases: TGCAGCGTTGCGGTTACCGGCATGGAGACCCAGTACTTC. This encodes CSVAVTGMETQYF.

This chain connects TRBV7-8 to TRBJ1-2; 7 bases agree with TRBD1. The CDR3 is 15 residues long. Looked up from germline, CDR1 is SGHVS and CDR2 is FQNEAQ. After removal of 3 bases from V and 4 bases from J, the junction contained 8 bases not matched to a gene. The CDR3 DNA follows: TGTGCCAGCAGCTTCAACAGTGACAGGGTCTATGGCTACACCTTC. Its translation is CASSFNSDRVYGYTF.

The chain links TRBV25-1 to TRBJ1-2; D not resolved. V was shortened by 8 bases and J by 6 bases, with 7 bases between the two germline ends. Germline V gene data show CDR1 as MGHDK and CDR2 as SYGVNS. This CDR3 is built from 10 residues. Here the CDR3 DNA reads TGTGCCAGCGGAGGCCATGGCTACACCTTC. This translates into CASGGHGYTF.

This clonotype was found a few times. V and J are TRBV10-3 and TRBJ1-2, with TRBD1 as a possible D gene (5 bases). The CDR3 has 13 residues. Trimming removed 10 bases from V and 0 bases from J, with 12 bases in between. The germline V gene has CDR1 ENHRY and CDR2 SYGVKD. The CDR3 bases are TGTGCCAGCGCCCCACAGGCTAACTATGGCTACACCTTC. The encoded protein is CASAPQANYGYTF.

The chain uses TRBV10-3 and TRBJ2-7, with 8 positions matching TRBD2. The CDR3 is 14 amino acids. CDR1 is ENHRY, CDR2 SYGVKD, per germline. The V segment lost 10 bases and the J segment 2 bases; nucleotides outside the gene matches: 10. The CDR3 here is CASRPPGLAYEQYF. The DNA for the CDR3 is TGTGCCAGCAGGCCACCGGGACTAGCCTACGAGCAGTACTTC.

The V call is TRBV24-1, the J call TRBJ1-1, with 7 bases matching TRBD1. Unmatched junction bases numbered 8, after V lost 9 bases and J lost 8 bases. Germline V gives CDR1 KGHDR, CDR2 SFDVKD. CDR3 length: 12 residues. The CDR3 protein is CATVAGGSEAFF. The CDR3 nucleotides read TGTGCCACCGTAGCAGGGGGATCCGAAGCTTTCTTT.

This clonotype was recorded at least ten times. The V gene is TRBV24-1, the J gene TRBJ1-5, with D unresolved. The length of the CDR3 is 14 residues. Trimming took 3 bases from V and 11 from J, leaving 16 bases between them. Per germline, CDR1 KGHDR and CDR2 SFDVKD. The CDR3 nucleotides are TGTGCCACCAGTGATCCCCGATCTAATGAGGCCCAGCATTTT. It encodes CATSDPRSNEAQHF.

The sample holds many counts of this clonotype. The chain recombines TRBV2 with TRBJ1-4; D gene uncertain. The V end lost 4 bases, the J end lost 0 bases, and 6 bases lay between the germline ends. Germline V CDR1 and CDR2: SNHLY, FYNNEI. This CDR3 has 14 residues. CDR3 in amino acids: CASSAATTNEKLFF. As DNA, the CDR3 is TGTGCCAGCAGTGCGGCGACAACTAATGAAAAACTGTTTTTT.

This chain connects TRBV10-3 to TRBJ2-7; 12 nucleotides line up with TRBD2. CDR1 and CDR2 from the germline V gene are ENHRY and SYGVKD. The CDR3 runs 15 residues. The trim removed 3 bases at V and 4 bases at J, leaving 4 bases unmatched. CDR3 DNA: TGTGCCATCAGTGAAGACGGACTAGCGGGATACGAGCAGTACTTC. Amino acid sequence: CAISEDGLAGYEQYF.

This chain links TRBV5-1 with TRBJ2-5; the D is unclear. The CDR3 sequence is 14 residues long. CDR1 is SGHRS, CDR2 YFSETQ, per germline. V lost 0 bases to trimming and J lost 9 bases, with 15 bases between them. CDR3 DNA: TGCGCCAGCAGCTTGGGGCTTGTAGGCTGGCCCCAGTACTTC. Amino acids: CASSLGLVGWPQYF. Variable domain in full (rest from reference TRBV5-1 and TRBJ2-5): KAGVTQTPRYLIKTRGQQVTLSCSPISGHRSVSWYQQTPGQGLQFLFEYFSETQRNKGNFPGRFSGRQFSNSRSEMNVSTLELGDSALYLCASSLGLVGWPQYFGPGTRLLVL.